This T cell receptor beta chain was observed in a study of blood T cell repertoires in COVID-19. The CDR3 has 16 amino acids. V lost 0 bases and J lost 3; bases outside the gene matches: 5. Germline V lookup: CDR1 SGDLS, CDR2 YYNGEE. TCRdb's copy holds only in-frame clones and misses some; the assay was immunoSEQ multiplex PCR. This table holds around 100,000 clones, 70% to 90% found once. The chain carries TRBV9 and TRBJ2-1; TRBD1 matches 8 bases. The sample taken for sequencing was peripheral blood. This receptor was taken from a man aged 50 or older with active or convalescent COVID-19. CDR3 protein: CASSVALDRGYNEQFF. CDR3 bases: TGTGCCAGCAGCGTAGCTCTCGACAGGGGCTACAATGAGCAGTTCTTC. Full variable domain (remainder filled in from reference TRBV9 and TRBJ2-1): DSGVTQTPKHLITATGQRVTLRCSPRSGDLSVYWYQQSLDQGLQFLIQYYNGEERAKGNILERFSAQQFPDLHSELNLSSLELGDSALYFCASSVALDRGYNEQFFGPGTRLTVL.